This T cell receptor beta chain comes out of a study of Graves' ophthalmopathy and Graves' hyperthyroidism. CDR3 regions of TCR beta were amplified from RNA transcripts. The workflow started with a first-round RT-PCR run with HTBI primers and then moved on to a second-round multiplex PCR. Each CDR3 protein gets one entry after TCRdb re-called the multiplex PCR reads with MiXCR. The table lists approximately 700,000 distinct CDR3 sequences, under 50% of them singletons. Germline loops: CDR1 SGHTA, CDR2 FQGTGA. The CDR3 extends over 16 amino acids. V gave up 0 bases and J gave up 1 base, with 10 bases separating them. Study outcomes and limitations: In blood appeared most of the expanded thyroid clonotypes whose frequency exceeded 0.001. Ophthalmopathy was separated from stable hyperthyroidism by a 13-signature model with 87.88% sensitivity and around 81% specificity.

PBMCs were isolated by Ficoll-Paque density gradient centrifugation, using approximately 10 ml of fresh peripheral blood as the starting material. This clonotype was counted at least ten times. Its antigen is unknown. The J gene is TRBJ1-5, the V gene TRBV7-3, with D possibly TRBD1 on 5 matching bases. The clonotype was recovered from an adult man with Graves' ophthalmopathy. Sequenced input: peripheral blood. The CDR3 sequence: CASSLTGGGSNQPQHF. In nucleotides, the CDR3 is TGTGCCAGCAGCTTAACCGGGGGAGGGAGCAATCAGCCCCAGCATTTT.